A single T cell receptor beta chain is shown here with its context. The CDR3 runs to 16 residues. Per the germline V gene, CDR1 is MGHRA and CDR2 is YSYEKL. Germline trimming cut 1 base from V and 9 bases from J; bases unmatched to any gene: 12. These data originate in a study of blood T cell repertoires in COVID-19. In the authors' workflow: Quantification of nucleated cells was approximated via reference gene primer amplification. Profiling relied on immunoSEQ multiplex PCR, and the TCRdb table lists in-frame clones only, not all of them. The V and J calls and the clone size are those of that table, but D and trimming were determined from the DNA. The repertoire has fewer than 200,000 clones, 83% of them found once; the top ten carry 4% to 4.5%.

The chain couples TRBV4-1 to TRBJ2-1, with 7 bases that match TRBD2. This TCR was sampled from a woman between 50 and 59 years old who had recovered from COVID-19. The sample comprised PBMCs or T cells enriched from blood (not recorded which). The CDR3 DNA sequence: TGCGCCAGCAGCCAAGCCCCTGGGACTACTCTGGGTGAGCAGTTCTTC. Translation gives CASSQAPGTTLGEQFF.